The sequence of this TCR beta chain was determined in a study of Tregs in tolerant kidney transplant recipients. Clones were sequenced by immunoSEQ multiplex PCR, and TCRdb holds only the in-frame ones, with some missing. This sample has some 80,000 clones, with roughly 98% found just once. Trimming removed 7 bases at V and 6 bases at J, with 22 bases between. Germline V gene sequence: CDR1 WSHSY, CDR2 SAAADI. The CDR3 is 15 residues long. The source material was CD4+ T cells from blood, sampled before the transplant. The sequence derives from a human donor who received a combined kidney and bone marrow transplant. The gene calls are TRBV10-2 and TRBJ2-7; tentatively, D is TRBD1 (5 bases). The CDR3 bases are TGCGCCAGCATTCCCCAGGGTCTAGGTAATTCCGAGCAGTACTTC. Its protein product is CASIPQGLGNSEQYF.